The entry below gives a single T cell receptor beta chain sequence along with its context. V lost 5 bases, J lost 3 bases, and 11 bases lay in between. This CDR3 region has 13 residues. Germline CDR1 ENHRY, CDR2 SYGVKD. The TCR beta repertoire was assessed by survey-level immunoSEQ sequencing. Sequenced by immunoSEQ multiplex PCR; TCRdb stores in-frame clones only, minus some. The repertoire consists of about 50,000 clones, with just over 90% occurring once and the leading ten covering roughly a tenth. The receptor comes from a man aged 35-49 years with rheumatoid arthritis. The sequencing sample was made of PBMCs. The chain couples TRBV10-3 to TRBJ2-7; D is possibly TRBD1 (5 bases). CDR3 amino acids: CAISRQNYYEQYF. CDR3 bases: TGTGCCATCAGTCGACAGAACTACTACGAGCAGTACTTC.